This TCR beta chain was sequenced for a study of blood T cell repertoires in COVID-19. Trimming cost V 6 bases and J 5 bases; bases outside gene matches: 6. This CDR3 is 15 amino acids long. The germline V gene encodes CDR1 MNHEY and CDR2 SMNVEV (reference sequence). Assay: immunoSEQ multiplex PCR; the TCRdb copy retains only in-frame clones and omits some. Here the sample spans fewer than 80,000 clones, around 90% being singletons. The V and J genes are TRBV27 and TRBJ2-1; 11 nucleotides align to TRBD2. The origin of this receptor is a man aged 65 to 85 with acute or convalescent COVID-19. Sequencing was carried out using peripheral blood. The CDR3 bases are TGTGCCAGCAGCTACGGGACTAGCGGAAACAATGAGCAGTTCTTC. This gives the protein CASSYGTSGNNEQFF.